The rows below give T cell receptor beta chains drawn from one sample of a study of T cell responses to AZD1222 COVID-19 vaccine. The assay was immunoSEQ multiplex PCR, and TCRdb's table has in-frame clones only and misses some. The sample records about 180,000 clones, just over 85% being singletons. Sequenced material: peripheral blood, taken on day 0 of AZD1222 vaccination. Receptor source: an adult in good health. Each CDR3 is given with its conserved first and last residue. The D gene is left open where the match is weak. Part of the rows lack a size; the others show once, few, many or a class for expanded clones.

d_call	cdr3_length	clone_size	v_call	j_call	cdr3_nt	cdr3_aa
-	13	-	TRBV29-1	TRBJ2-7	TGCAGCGTTGTCCTAGCGACATCCTACGAGCAGTACTTC	CSVVLATSYEQYF
-	13	-	TRBV19	TRBJ2-5	TGTGCCAGTAGTCTATCTAAACAAGAGACCCAGTACTTC	CASSLSKQETQYF
-	13	-	TRBV12-3/TRBV12-4	TRBJ1-2	TGTGCCAGCAGTTTAGAGACAGGCCGGGGCTACACCTTC	CASSLETGRGYTF
TRBD1	15	-	TRBV9	TRBJ1-3	TGTGCCAGCAGCGAGGGACAGGGGCGAGGAAACACCATATATTTT	CASSEGQGRGNTIYF
-	13	-	TRBV9	TRBJ2-1	TGTGCCAGCAGCGTAGGAACGGTGCATGAGCAGTTCTTC	CASSVGTVHEQFF
-	10	-	TRBV11-2	TRBJ2-7	TGTGCCATTGGCGGGCGCGAGCAGTACTTC	CAIGGREQYF
-	16	-	TRBV5-1	TRBJ2-3	TGCGCCAGCAGCGTCGGCGGTAGCGATCGCACAGATACGCAGTATTTT	CASSVGGSDRTDTQYF
-	13	-	TRBV30	TRBJ1-1	TGTGCCTGGAGTGTGAGGGGGAACACTGAAGCTTTCTTT	CAWSVRGNTEAFF
-	13	once	TRBV9	TRBJ1-5	TGTGCCAGCAGCGATAGTAGCAATCAGCCCCAGCATTTT	CASSDSSNQPQHF
TRBD1	15	-	TRBV27	TRBJ1-6	TGTGCCAGCAGTTTAACGGGACAGTACGGAACACCCCTCCACTTT	CASSLTGQYGTPLHF
-	15	-	TRBV5-1	TRBJ1-3	TGCGCCAGCAGCTTGATAGGGGGACTAGAAAACACCATATATTTT	CASSLIGGLENTIYF
-	14	-	TRBV5-1	TRBJ2-7	TGCGCCAGCAGCTTGGAAGGCACAGTCTACGAGCAGTACTTC	CASSLEGTVYEQYF
-	14	-	TRBV3-1/TRBV3-2	TRBJ1-5	TGTGCCAGCAGTCATGACAGACTCAATCAGCCCCAGCATTTT	CASSHDRLNQPQHF
TRBD2	14	once	TRBV10-2	TRBJ2-1	TGCGCCAGCAGTGTTAGCGGGAGGGTGAATGAGCAGTTCTTC	CASSVSGRVNEQFF
-	15	-	TRBV7-9	TRBJ1-1	TGTGCCAGCAGCTTAGCAGGACAGTTGAACACTGAAGCTTTCTTT	CASSLAGQLNTEAFF
TRBD1	15	-	TRBV5-1	TRBJ2-5	TGCGCCAGCAGCACCTCGGACAGGGGAGAAGAGACCCAGTACTTC	CASSTSDRGEETQYF